What follows is one T cell receptor (beta chain) and its context. This specimen belongs to a study of OX40 agonist ivuxolimab in advanced cancers. Study information: Age averaged around 60 years (range roughly 23 to 79), and roughly 82% were male.

Produced via immunoSEQ multiplex PCR; TCRdb's table is partial and in-frame only. Here the sample spans around 63,000 clones, approximately 90% being singletons. Excluded were patients having autoimmune disease history or systemic immunosuppression. This clonotype was obtained from an adult with an advanced solid tumor such as melanoma, head and neck, liver or kidney cancer. Sequencing was performed on CD4+ or CD8+ T cells sorted from blood, taken in a trial of the OX40 agonist ivuxolimab.

CDR3 in amino acids: CASSDRGELETQYF. The DNA of the CDR3 is TGTGCCAGCAGTGACAGGGGGGAGCTAGAGACCCAGTACTTC. The rearrangement uses TRBV28 and TRBJ2-5; 9 positions agree with TRBD1. V lost 5 bases and J lost 4; bases outside the gene matches: 5. Germline CDR1 and CDR2: MDHEN and SYDVKM. The CDR3 has 14 residues.